This T cell receptor (beta chain) originates from a study of identical twins. MiXCR was run by TCRdb on the 5' RACE reads, yielding one entry per CDR3 protein. The data show 700,000 or so distinct CDR3 sequences, around 8.3% seen once. Germline V gives CDR1 LNHNV, CDR2 YYDKDF (reference sequence). V lost 0 bases to trimming and J lost 3 bases, with 6 bases between them. The CDR3 sequence is 13 residues long. This sample was shared with a second study, whose subject was yellow fever vaccine responses in identical twins.

V gene TRBV15 combines with J gene TRBJ2-7; D remains ambiguous. The specimen was PBMCs. This TCR was sampled from a woman in her late teens or twenties in good health. CDR3: CATSRDNNYEQYF. The CDR3 DNA is TGTGCCACCAGCAGAGATAACAACTACGAGCAGTACTTC.